This TCR beta chain derives from a study of STAT5B mutations in CD4+ large granular lymphocyte leukemia. Findings and limits, study-wide: TRBV06-family usage was enriched in top patient clones (8/27) versus controls (2/35). Patient CD4-sorted repertoires stayed more clonal than healthy ones after leukemic-clone removal.

Original data processing: Productive clonotypes were detectable down to 2.59 x 10-5 frequency. Sequencing was performed with immunoSEQ multiplex PCR; in TCRdb, only in-frame clones are kept and a portion is missing. Clonal size and the V and J genes are those of that table, whereas D and trimming came from the DNA. The sample has about 32,000 clones; around 84% are singletons. The CDR3 sequence is 15 residues long. Germline V CDR1 and CDR2: MNHEY, SVGAGI. V lost 6 bases, J lost 1 base, and 4 bases stayed unmatched. Turning to this clone: Its antigen is as yet unknown.

The chain uses TRBV6-5 and TRBJ2-3, with TRBD2 identical over 10 bases. The TCR sequence derives from a human donor in good health. The sample was CD4+ T cells from blood buffy coats. For the CDR3, the DNA is TGTGCCAGCAGGGTCGGGACTAGCGGCACAGATACGCAGTATTTT. As protein: CASRVGTSGTDTQYF.